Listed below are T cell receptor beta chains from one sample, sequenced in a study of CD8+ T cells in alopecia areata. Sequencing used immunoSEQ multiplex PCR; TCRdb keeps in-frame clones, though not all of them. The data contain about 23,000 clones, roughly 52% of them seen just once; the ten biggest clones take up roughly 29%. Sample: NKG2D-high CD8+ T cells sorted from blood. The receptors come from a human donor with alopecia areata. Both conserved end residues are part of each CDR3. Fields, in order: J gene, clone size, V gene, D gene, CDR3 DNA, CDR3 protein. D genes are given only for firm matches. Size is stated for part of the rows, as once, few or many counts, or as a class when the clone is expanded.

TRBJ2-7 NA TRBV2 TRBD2 TGTGCCAGGGGAGCGACTAGCGGGAGGATTAGGCTTTACGAGCAGTACTTC CARGATSGRIRLYEQYF
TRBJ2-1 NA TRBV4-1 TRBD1 TGCGCCAGCAGCCCGGTTCCGGGACAGGTTTCGAATGAGCAGTTCTTC CASSPVPGQVSNEQFF
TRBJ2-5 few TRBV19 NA TGTGCCAGTATGGACCATACGCTTGAAGAGACCCAGTACTTC CASMDHTLEETQYF
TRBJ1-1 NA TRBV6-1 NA TGTGCCAGCAGGGCCAGGAAGACGAACACTGAAGCTTTCTTT CASRARKTNTEAFF
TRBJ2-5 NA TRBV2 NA TGTGCCAGCAGTGGGCTTGGGGGCGGAGGAGAGACCCAGTACTTC CASSGLGGGGETQYF
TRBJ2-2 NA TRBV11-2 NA TGTGCCAGCAGCTTAGTACGCCCCCAGGGTGCCGGGGAGCTGTTTTTT CASSLVRPQGAGELFF
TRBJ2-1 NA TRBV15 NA TGTGCCACCAGCAGAGAGGGGAGTTTCCGGTTCTTC CATSREGSFRFF
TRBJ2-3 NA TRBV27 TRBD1 TGTGCCAGCAGCACGACAGGGTACACAGATACGCAGTATTTT CASSTTGYTDTQYF
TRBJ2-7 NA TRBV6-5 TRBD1 TGTGCCAGCAGTTGGGGACAGGGCTACGAGCAGTACTTC CASSWGQGYEQYF
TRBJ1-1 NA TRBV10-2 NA TGCGCCAGCATCCAGGTGTGGGTATCCGTCACTGAAGCTTTCTTT CASIQVWVSVTEAFF
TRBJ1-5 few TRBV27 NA TGTGCCAGCAGTTTATCCGTGTCCACAGGGAGGGGGCAGCCCCAGCATTTT CASSLSVSTGRGQPQHF
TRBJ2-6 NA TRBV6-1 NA TGTGCCAGCGGTGCAGGGGTGAGCTCTGGGGCCAACGTCCTGACTTTC CASGAGVSSGANVLTF
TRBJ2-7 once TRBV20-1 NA TGCAGTGCTGGGGAAGGCGAGCAGTACTTC CSAGEGEQYF
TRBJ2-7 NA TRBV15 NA TGTGCCACCAGCAGAGATCGCCTGGGACCTTCCTACGAGCAGTACTTC CATSRDRLGPSYEQYF
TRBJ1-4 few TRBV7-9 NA TGTGCCAGCAGCTTATTGGGTAGGAATGAAAAACTGTTTTTT CASSLLGRNEKLFF
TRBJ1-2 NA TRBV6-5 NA TGTGCCAGCAGTTACGGGAATTCAGGGCTTAGATATGGCTACACCTTC CASSYGNSGLRYGYTF
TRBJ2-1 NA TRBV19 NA TGTGCCACTTCCCTACAGGGAATCAATGAGCAGTTCTTC CATSLQGINEQFF
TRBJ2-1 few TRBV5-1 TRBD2 TGCGCCAGCAGCTCTTCTAGCGGGAGGGCCGATGAGCAGTTCTTC CASSSSSGRADEQFF
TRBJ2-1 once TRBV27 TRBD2 TGTGCCAGCAGTCGGTCGGGAGGGTACAATGAGCAGTTCTTC CASSRSGGYNEQFF
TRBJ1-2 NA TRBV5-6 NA TGTGCCAGCAGCCCTTCAGCTGGGCGGACTCGTAACTATGGCTACACCTTC CASSPSAGRTRNYGYTF
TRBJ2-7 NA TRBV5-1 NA TGCGCCAGCAGCCCCTCGGACGGCCCCCACAGCGAGCAGTACTTC CASSPSDGPHSEQYF
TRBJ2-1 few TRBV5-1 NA TGCGCCAGCAGCTCGGCAGGGAACCACAATGAGCAGTTCTTC CASSSAGNHNEQFF
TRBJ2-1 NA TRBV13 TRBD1 TGTGCCAGCAGCTTCGGTTTGGGACAGTACAATGAGCAGTTCTTC CASSFGLGQYNEQFF
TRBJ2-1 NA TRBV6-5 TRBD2 TGTGCCAGCGGGACTAGCGGGTACAATGAGCAGTTCTTC CASGTSGYNEQFF
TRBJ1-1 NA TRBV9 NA TGTGCCAGCAGCGTAGAAAGTGGGACCGAGGATTGGGCTTTCTTT CASSVESGTEDWAFF
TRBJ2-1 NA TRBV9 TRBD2 TGTGCCAGCGGAGAACTAGCGGTCCCGAATGAGCAGTTCTTC CASGELAVPNEQFF
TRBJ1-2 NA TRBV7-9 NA TGTGCCAGCAGCTTTGCGTCAGCCGCTAACTATGGCTACACCTTC CASSFASAANYGYTF
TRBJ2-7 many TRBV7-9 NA TGTGCCAGCAGCCCAGGGACACCGTACGAGCAGTACTTC CASSPGTPYEQYF
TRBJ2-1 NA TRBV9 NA TGTGCCAGCAGCGTCGAGGCTTACAATGAGCAGTTCTTC CASSVEAYNEQFF
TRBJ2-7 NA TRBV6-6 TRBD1 TGTGCCAGCAGTGCCTCGGACAGGGGGGTAGAGCAGTACTTC CASSASDRGVEQYF
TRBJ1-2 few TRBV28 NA TGTGCCAGCAGCCCAGGGTATGGCTACACCTTC CASSPGYGYTF
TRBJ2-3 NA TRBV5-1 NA TGCGCCAGCAGCTTGGTATGGGTGGATACGCAGTATTTT CASSLVWVDTQYF
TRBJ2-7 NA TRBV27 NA TGTGCCAGCAGTTTAGGGGCCAGGGCAGAGCAGTACTTC CASSLGARAEQYF
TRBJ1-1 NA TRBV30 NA TGTGCCTGGACGAAGTCAGGGGACACTGAAGCTTTCTTT CAWTKSGDTEAFF
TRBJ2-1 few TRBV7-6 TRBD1 TGTGCCAGCAGCCTCGACAGGGCGGCCTACAATGAGCAGTTCTTC CASSLDRAAYNEQFF
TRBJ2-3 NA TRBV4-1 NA TGCGCCAGCAGCCAAGAGGGTTCGGGCACAGATACGCAGTATTTT CASSQEGSGTDTQYF
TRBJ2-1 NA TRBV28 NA TGTGCCTTCGGTGCCAGAGGAAACAATGAGCAGTTCTTC CAFGARGNNEQFF
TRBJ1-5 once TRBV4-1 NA TGCGCCAGCAGCCTTTCGGGAGTCCCCAATCAGCCCCAGCATTTT CASSLSGVPNQPQHF
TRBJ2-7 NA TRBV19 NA TGTGCCAGTAGTTTCGGGCTAACCTACGAGCAGTACTTC CASSFGLTYEQYF
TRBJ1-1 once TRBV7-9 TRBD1 TGTGCCAGCAGCACAGCCGGGACAGGGGATACTGAAGCTTTCTTT CASSTAGTGDTEAFF
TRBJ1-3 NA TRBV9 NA TGTGCCAGCAGCGAAAGACCTAGTGGGAACACCATATATTTT CASSERPSGNTIYF
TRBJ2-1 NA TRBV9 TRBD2 TGTGCCAGCAGCGTAGAAGTAGCGGGAGGGCCTTGGGATGAGCAGTTCTTC CASSVEVAGGPWDEQFF
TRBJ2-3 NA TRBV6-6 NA TGTGCCAGCAGTTCAGACAGGCCCTCCACAGATACGCAGTATTTT CASSSDRPSTDTQYF
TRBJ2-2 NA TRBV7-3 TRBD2 TGTGCCAGCAGCTTAATCCCTAGCGGGACAAAACTCGGGGAGCTGTTTTTT CASSLIPSGTKLGELFF
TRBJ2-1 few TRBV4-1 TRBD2 TGCGCCAGCAGCCAAGATCTCACTAGCGGGAGGAACAATGAGCAGTTCTTC CASSQDLTSGRNNEQFF
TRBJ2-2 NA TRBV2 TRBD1 TGTGCCAGCAGGGAGGAGGCAGGGGGAACCGGGGAGCTGTTTTTT CASREEAGGTGELFF